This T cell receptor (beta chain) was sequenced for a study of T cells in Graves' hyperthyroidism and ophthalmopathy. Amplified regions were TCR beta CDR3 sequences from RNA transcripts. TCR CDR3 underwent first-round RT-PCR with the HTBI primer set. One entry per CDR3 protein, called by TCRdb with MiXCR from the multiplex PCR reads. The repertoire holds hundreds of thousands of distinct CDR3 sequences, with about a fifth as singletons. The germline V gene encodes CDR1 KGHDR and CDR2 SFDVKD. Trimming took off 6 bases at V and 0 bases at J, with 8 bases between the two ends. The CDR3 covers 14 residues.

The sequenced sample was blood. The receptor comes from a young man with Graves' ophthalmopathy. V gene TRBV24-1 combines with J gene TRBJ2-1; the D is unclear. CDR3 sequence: CATSTLSSYNEQFF. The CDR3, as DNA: TGTGCCACCAGTACCCTAAGCTCCTACAATGAGCAGTTCTTC.